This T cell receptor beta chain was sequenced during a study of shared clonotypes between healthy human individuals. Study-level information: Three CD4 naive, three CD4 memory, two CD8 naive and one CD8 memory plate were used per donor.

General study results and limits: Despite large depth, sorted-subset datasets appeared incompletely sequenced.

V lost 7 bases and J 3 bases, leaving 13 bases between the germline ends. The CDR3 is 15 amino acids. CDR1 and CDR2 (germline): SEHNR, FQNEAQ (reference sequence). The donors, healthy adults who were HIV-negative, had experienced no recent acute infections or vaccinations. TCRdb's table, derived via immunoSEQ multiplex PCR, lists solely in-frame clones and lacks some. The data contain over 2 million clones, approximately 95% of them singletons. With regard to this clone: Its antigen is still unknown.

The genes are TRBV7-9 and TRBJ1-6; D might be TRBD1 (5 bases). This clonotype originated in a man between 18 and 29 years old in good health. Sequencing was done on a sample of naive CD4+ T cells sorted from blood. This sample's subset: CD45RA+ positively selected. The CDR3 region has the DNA TGTGCCAGCACAGGGTCGGGAGGCTATAATTCACCCCTCCACTTT. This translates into CASTGSGGYNSPLHF.